Each of the 16 T cell receptor beta chains below was sequenced from the same sample in a study of vaccination and CD4 T cells after COVID-19. The Oncomine TCR Beta short-read assay was applied to DNA of cultured CD4+ T cells. MiXCR, run by TCRdb on the PCR reads, gives a single entry per CDR3 protein. The sample lists about 20,000 distinct CDR3 sequences; more than 30% were seen once. Treatment here: approximately nine-day PBMC culture with coronavirus spike peptide pools or control peptides (ViraFEST assay). Which antigens these TCRs recognize remains unknown. This specimen was CD4+ T cells from blood, cultured in vitro, taken before SARS-CoV-2 vaccination. Receptors originate from a human donor who received a COVID-19 vaccine.

This clonotype appeared a single time. V usage is TRBV12-3 or TRBV12-4 and J usage is TRBJ2-3; unclear D gene. The CDR3 sequence is 13 residues long. Trimming shortened V by 8 bases and J by 5 bases, and 14 bases separated the two germline ends. CDR3 nucleotide sequence: TGTGCCAGCTTTCGGTTCTGGGGAGATACGCAGTATTTT. It encodes CASFRFWGDTQYF.

V and J are TRBV18 and TRBJ1-5; TRBD1 is a possible D gene (6 bases). V was pared by 1 base and J by 7 bases, with 11 bases between. Germline loops: CDR1 KGHSH, CDR2 LQKENI. This CDR3 contains 14 residues. The CDR3 DNA follows: TGTGCCAGCTCACCACGGGGGGCTGGACAGCCCCAGCATTTT. Amino acids: CASSPRGAGQPQHF.

The chain combines TRBV7-9 with TRBJ2-3; TRBD2 matches at 9 bases. The J segment lost 4 bases and the V segment lost 5 bases, leaving 10 bases of the junction unmatched. The germline V gene encodes CDR1 SEHNR and CDR2 FQNEAQ (reference sequence). This CDR3 comprises 16 residues. The CDR3 loop is CASSPQGGGAPDTQYF. Here the CDR3 DNA reads TGTGCCAGCAGCCCGCAGGGCGGGGGGGCTCCAGATACGCAGTATTTT.

This chain uses TRBV6-1 with TRBJ1-5; TRBD1 aligns across 8 bases. V dropped 4 bases and J dropped 5; count of bases not matched to a gene: 4. The CDR3 has 14 residues. Germline V gives CDR1 MNHNS, CDR2 SASEGT. The CDR3 here is CASSVTGVDQPQHF. The CDR3 DNA reads as TGTGCCAGCAGTGTGACAGGGGTCGATCAGCCCCAGCATTTT.

The genes are TRBV2 and TRBJ1-2; 7 nucleotides align to TRBD1. The CDR3 has 12 residues. Germline CDR1 is SNHLY and CDR2 is FYNNEI. The J segment lost 7 bases and the V segment lost 6 bases, leaving 5 bases of the junction unmatched. The CDR3 DNA is TGTGCCAGCAGCAGACAGGGAGGTGGCTACACCTTC. This translates into CASSRQGGGYTF.

The chain couples TRBV6-1 to TRBJ2-7; 8 bases align to TRBD2. V lost 0 bases to trimming and J lost 2 bases; unmatched junction nucleotides: 3. The CDR3 contains 15 residues. Germline CDR1 and CDR2: MNHNS and SASEGT. The CDR3 spells CASSEAPGLAYEQYF. For the CDR3, the DNA is TGTGCCAGCAGTGAAGCGCCGGGACTAGCCTACGAGCAGTACTTC.

This chain joins TRBV9 and TRBJ2-3; D uncertain. V was cut by 0 bases and J by 0 bases, with 11 bases left in between. The CDR3 totals 16 residues. Germline CDR1 SGDLS, CDR2 YYNGEE. CDR3 amino acids: CASSVGGRLSTDTQYF. The CDR3 coding sequence is TGTGCCAGCAGCGTAGGCGGCCGCCTAAGCACAGATACGCAGTATTTT. The full variable domain, its missing parts supplied by reference TRBV9 and TRBJ2-3, is DSGVTQTPKHLITATGQRVTLRCSPRSGDLSVYWYQQSLDQGLQFLIQYYNGEERAKGNILERFSAQQFPDLHSELNLSSLELGDSALYFCASSVGGRLSTDTQYFGPGTRLTVL.

The chain combines TRBV20-1 with TRBJ2-3, with D tentatively TRBD2 (5 bases). CDR3 length: 12 residues. Germline V gene sequence: CDR1 DFQATT, CDR2 SNEGSKA (reference sequence). Between the trimmed V and J ends, which lost 1 base and 3 bases, there was a span of 5 bases. CDR3 nucleotides: TGCAGTGCTAGAGCGGGGACAGATACGCAGTATTTT. Translation: CSARAGTDTQYF.

This clonotype came up a few times. The V and J genes are TRBV11-3 and TRBJ2-1; 8 nucleotides align to TRBD2. Germline CDR1 reads SGHNT; CDR2 reads YENEEA. The CDR3 runs 17 residues. The J segment lost 6 bases and the V segment lost 5 bases, leaving 15 bases of the junction unmatched. The CDR3 region has the DNA TGTGCCAGCAGCCGACAAGCGGGGGTGGGGGCCCTCAATGAGCAGTTCTTC. This encodes CASSRQAGVGALNEQFF.

This clonotype has just a few counts. The chain is built from TRBV24-1 and TRBJ1-2; the D is unclear. CDR1 and CDR2 (germline): KGHDR, SFDVKD. The CDR3 has 12 residues. Deletions cut 2 bases from V and 8 bases from J, with 8 bases between. Here the CDR3 reads CATSDWQEGYTF. The DNA for the CDR3 is TGTGCCACCAGTGATTGGCAAGAGGGCTACACCTTC.

V gene TRBV6-1 combines with J gene TRBJ2-7, with D hard to call. The germline CDR1 and CDR2 sequences are MNHNS and SASEGT. This CDR3 has 11 amino acids. Trimming took 5 bases from V and 3 from J, leaving 5 bases between them. The CDR3 reads CASSNLYEQYF. CDR3 DNA: TGTGCCAGCAGTAATCTCTACGAGCAGTACTTC.

The rearrangement uses TRBV2 and TRBJ1-2, with D maybe TRBD1 (5 bases). This CDR3 has 14 residues. Germline V gives CDR1 SNHLY, CDR2 FYNNEI. Between the trimmed V and J ends, which lost 8 bases and 1 base, there was a span of 14 bases. CDR3 in amino acids: CASLYPTVNYGYTF. The CDR3 DNA sequence: TGTGCCAGCCTTTACCCGACAGTTAACTATGGCTACACCTTC.

This clonotype occurred once. This rearrangement joins TRBV6-5 to TRBJ2-7; TRBD2 aligns across 11 bases. After removal of 0 bases from V and 5 bases from J, the junction contained 3 bases not matched to a gene. From germline, CDR1 is MNHEY and CDR2 SVGAGI. The CDR3 is 15 amino acids. CDR3 DNA: TGTGCCAGCAGTTACTCTAGCGGGGGGGCGAACGAGCAGTACTTC. Protein: CASSYSSGGANEQYF.

This chain links TRBV5-4 with TRBJ2-3; D is undetermined. This CDR3 has 12 amino acids. Germline values: CDR1 SGHNT, CDR2 YYREEE (reference sequence). V was shortened by 3 bases and J by 5 bases, with 7 bases between the two germline ends. The CDR3: CASSSQRDTQYF. The CDR3 DNA sequence: TGTGCCAGCAGCTCGCAAAGAGATACGCAGTATTTT.

In this sample, this clonotype turned up a few times. This sequence joins TRBV2 and TRBJ1-1, with D possibly being TRBD1 (5 bases). V was clipped by 5 bases and J by 1 base, with 11 bases between them. The CDR3 is 14 amino acids. Germline lookup yields CDR1 SNHLY and CDR2 FYNNEI. CDR3 nucleotide sequence: TGTGCCAGCAGTCGGGACGGATCGAACACTGAAGCTTTCTTT. The encoded protein is CASSRDGSNTEAFF.

This clonotype was counted a few times. The chain has TRBV7-9 and TRBJ1-2, with 8 bases identical to TRBD1. Germline-derived CDR1 and CDR2 are SEHNR and FQNEAQ (reference sequence). V was clipped by 4 bases and J by 4 bases; unmatched bases: 11. The CDR3 is 16 residues long. The CDR3 region is CASSSRQRTGRYGYTF. CDR3 in DNA: TGTGCCAGCAGCTCTCGACAAAGGACAGGGCGCTATGGCTACACCTTC.